This T cell receptor beta chain stems from a study of T cell repertoires in cytomegalovirus infection. Across the study: Recently identified HLA-C-restricted CMV epitopes were among the peptides used. Indications came from public TCR beta signatures; they pointed to CMV infection and to a matching HLA type. Study conclusions and caveats: Identification of carriers of CMV plus the relevant HLA was achieved through cumulative public TCR beta family frequency.

TCRdb re-derived calls from the reads in MiXCR, one entry per CDR3 protein. The table records a few hundred thousand distinct CDR3 sequences, about 39% of them present only once. A remark on this clonotype: What it recognizes is unknown.

V dropped 3 bases and J dropped 4 bases, with 17 bases sitting between them. Germline V lookup: CDR1 DFQATT, CDR2 SNEGSKA (reference sequence). The CDR3 loop spans 15 amino acids. The sample here was cultured PBMCs, taken from culture after CMV antigen stimulation. The rearrangement links TRBV20-1 to TRBJ2-3, with D possibly TRBD2 on 5 matching bases. This clonotype originated in a human donor in good health (CMV status not recorded). Some clones in this sample may be carry-over from other donors' samples. CDR3 residues: CSARPPSGGPDTQYF. The CDR3 DNA follows: TGCAGTGCTAGGCCTCCCTCGGGCGGGCCAGATACGCAGTATTTT.